Shown below are 20 T cell receptor beta chains from a single sample sequenced in a study of T-cell reconstitution after alpha-beta-depleted transplantation in children. For TCRbeta, the library was prepared with unique molecular identifiers. TCRdb called the PCR reads again in MiXCR, with one record for every CDR3 protein. The sample holds about 200,000 distinct CDR3 sequences, about 6% seen once. Specimen: PBMCs, collected before TCRalphabeta/CD19-depleted stem cell transplant. All receptors come from a girl under three years old with combined immunodeficiency, due to receive a stem cell transplant.

This clonotype was observed at least ten times. The CDR3 nucleotides read TGCAGTGCTAGCCCTCCCTTTTTTCTAGCGGGAGAGGACGAGCAGTACTTC. Translating it yields CSASPPFFLAGEDEQYF. The chain joins TRBV20-1 to TRBJ2-7, with 10 bases aligning to TRBD2. Germline CDR1 DFQATT, CDR2 SNEGSKA (reference sequence). The CDR3 covers 17 residues. The J segment lost 5 bases and the V segment lost 3 bases, leaving 16 bases of the junction unmatched.

This clonotype was recorded at least ten times. The rearrangement joins TRBV7-8 to TRBJ2-7; TRBD1 might be the D (6 bases). CDR1 is SGHVS, CDR2 FQNEAQ, per germline. Deletions cut 1 base from V and 1 base from J, with 14 bases between. The CDR3 has 16 amino acids. The CDR3 sequence is CASSLGRTANSYEQYF. The CDR3, as DNA: TGTGCCAGCAGCTTAGGCCGGACAGCTAATTCCTACGAGCAGTACTTC.

This clonotype was counted ten times or more. The chain recombines TRBV6-5 with TRBJ1-1, with 7 bases fitting TRBD1. CDR3 length equals 18 residues. The J segment lost 3 bases and the V segment lost 0 bases, leaving 13 bases of the junction unmatched. CDR1 is MNHEY, CDR2 SVGAGI, per germline. The CDR3 reads CASSYSVQRGPGDTEAFF. CDR3 nucleotide sequence: TGTGCCAGCAGTTACTCGGTTCAGAGGGGGCCTGGGGACACTGAAGCTTTCTTT.

J is TRBJ2-5 and V is TRBV7-9; D gene uncertain. The V gene's germline CDR1 is SEHNR and CDR2 FQNEAQ (reference sequence). The CDR3 length is 13 residues. Trimming took 2 bases from V and 4 from J, leaving 8 bases between them. The DNA for the CDR3 is TGTGCCAGCAGCTTACTAGGCGGAGAGACCCAGTACTTC. As protein: CASSLLGGETQYF.

The sample holds many counts of this clonotype. The CDR3 here is CSVGMQMNEQFF. CDR3 coding DNA: TGCAGCGTGGGGATGCAGATGAATGAGCAGTTCTTC. The chain has TRBV29-1 and TRBJ2-1; no reliable D call. V was clipped by 6 bases and J by 7 bases, with 13 bases between them. The CDR3 extends over 12 amino acids. From germline, CDR1 is SQVTM and CDR2 ANQGSEA.

This clonotype was detected many times. J is TRBJ2-1 and V is TRBV6-6; D is undetermined. Trimming took off 10 bases at V and 7 bases at J, with 11 bases between the two ends. Germline CDR1 reads MNHNY; CDR2 reads SVGAGI (reference sequence). CDR3 size: 11 residues. CDR3 loop: CATAAANEQFF. CDR3 bases: TGTGCCACCGCCGCGGCTAATGAGCAGTTCTTC.

This clonotype appeared many times. J is TRBJ2-1 and V is TRBV25-1, with D maybe TRBD2 (7 bases). Trimming stripped 8 bases from V and 0 bases from J, with 8 bases between. From germline, CDR1 is MGHDK and CDR2 SYGVNS. The CDR3 is made up of 13 amino acids. The CDR3 region has the DNA TGTGCCAGCCGGGGGGCCTCCTACAATGAGCAGTTCTTC. Its translation is CASRGASYNEQFF.

This clonotype was seen many times. The rearrangement links TRBV29-1 to TRBJ1-1, with D unresolved. Germline lookup yields CDR1 SQVTM and CDR2 ANQGSEA. Trimming took off 3 bases at V and 2 bases at J, with 10 bases between the two ends. This CDR3 is built from 13 residues. In DNA form, the CDR3 reads TGCAGCGTTGATACTGCCGCAAACACTGAAGCTTTCTTT. Translated: CSVDTAANTEAFF.

This clonotype appeared many times. The chain recombines TRBV5-8 with TRBJ1-5, with D unclear. CDR1 is SGHTS, CDR2 YDEGEE, per germline. V was trimmed by 4 bases and J by 2 bases, leaving 13 bases between them. This CDR3 is built from 15 residues. Here the CDR3 reads CASSLVWGRNQPQHF. The CDR3 DNA follows: TGTGCCAGCAGCCTAGTGTGGGGTCGCAATCAGCCCCAGCATTTT.

This clonotype came up many times. V gene TRBV4-2 combines with J gene TRBJ1-1; 7 nucleotides agree with TRBD1. Trimming cost V 3 bases and J 4 bases; bases outside gene matches: 11. There are 16 residues in the CDR3. Germline CDR1 reads LGHNA; CDR2 reads YNFKEQ. The CDR3 is CASSQETSPGGTEAFF. In DNA, the CDR3 is TGTGCCAGCAGCCAGGAGACGTCCCCAGGGGGCACTGAAGCTTTCTTT.

This clonotype was picked up many times. The CDR3 nucleotides are TGTGCCAGCAGCGTAGGGGCGGAGGGACCGAGGTTCTTC. It encodes CASSVGAEGPRFF. The chain has TRBV9 and TRBJ2-1; D possibly corresponds to TRBD2 (6 bases). This CDR3 is built from 13 residues. Trimming removed 0 bases at V and 15 bases at J, with 16 bases between. Germline V gene data show CDR1 as SGDLS and CDR2 as YYNGEE.

In this sample, this clonotype turned up a few times. The J gene is TRBJ2-1, the V gene TRBV4-3; D not resolved. CDR1 and CDR2 (germline): LGHNA, YSLEER. Between the trimmed V and J ends, which lost 0 bases and 8 bases, there was a span of 20 bases. This CDR3 has 17 amino acids. CDR3 amino acids: CASSQDSESSYLDEQFF. The CDR3 DNA sequence: TGCGCCAGCAGCCAAGATAGTGAGAGCTCCTATTTGGATGAGCAGTTCTTC.

In this sample, this clonotype turned up many times. The chain carries TRBV4-3 and TRBJ2-1; maybe TRBD2 (5 bases). This CDR3 has 13 residues. Trimming pared 1 base from V and 9 bases from J, leaving 10 bases between. From germline, CDR1 is LGHNA and CDR2 YSLEER. The DNA for the CDR3 is TGCGCCAGCAGCCAAGGGAGGACTGCTGAGCAGTTCTTC. Translating it yields CASSQGRTAEQFF.

This clonotype occurred many times. V is TRBV12-3 or TRBV12-4 and J is TRBJ2-2; a possible D gene is TRBD2 (5 bases). The CDR3 loop spans 14 amino acids. Trimming shortened V by 6 bases and J by 7 bases, and 15 bases separated the two germline ends. CDR3 nucleotides: TGTGCCAGCAGCCCTCCACGGAGCGGCGGGGAGCTGTTTTTT. As protein: CASSPPRSGGELFF.

The rearrangement uses TRBV28 and TRBJ2-7, with unresolved D. The CDR3 sequence is 13 residues long. Germline V gives CDR1 MDHEN, CDR2 SYDVKM. The V end was cut by 5 bases, the J end by 3 bases, with 11 bases between. The CDR3 bases are TGTGCCAGCAGTAGAGCAGGTTTCTACGAGCAGTACTTC. It is translated as CASSRAGFYEQYF.

This clonotype was counted many times. The rearrangement joins TRBV7-9 to TRBJ2-1; the D is unclear. V lost 5 bases and J 10 bases, leaving 9 bases between the germline ends. The CDR3 runs to 11 residues. Germline CDR1 reads SEHNR; CDR2 reads FQNEAQ (reference sequence). The CDR3 bases are TGTGCCAGCAGCCTGGGGAAGGAGCAGTTCTTC. Encoded protein: CASSLGKEQFF.

This clonotype was recorded at least ten times. This chain joins TRBV2 and TRBJ2-3, with D perhaps TRBD2 (6 bases). Trimming left V 5 bases short and J 0 bases short, with 12 bases between. CDR3 size: 15 residues. Germline V gene lookup returns CDR1 SNHLY and CDR2 FYNNEI. CDR3: CASSSGRESTDTQYF. DNA of the CDR3: TGTGCCAGCAGTTCCGGGAGAGAGAGCACAGATACGCAGTATTTT.

This clonotype was observed a handful of times. The chain joins TRBV5-1 to TRBJ1-1; weak D call: TRBD1 (6 bases). This CDR3 spans 16 amino acids. Germline loops: CDR1 SGHRS, CDR2 YFSETQ. V was shortened by 0 bases and J by 4 bases, with 16 bases between the two germline ends. The CDR3 DNA is TGCGCCAGCAGCTTGGTCGATACAGGGCGGGGCACTGAAGCTTTCTTT. Protein sequence: CASSLVDTGRGTEAFF.

The sample holds many counts of this clonotype. The V gene is TRBV28, the J gene TRBJ2-3, with 8 bases lining up with TRBD2. The CDR3 is made up of 17 amino acids. Germline-derived CDR1 and CDR2 are MDHEN and SYDVKM. V was pared by 6 bases and J by 1 base, with 12 bases of the junction left unmatched. The CDR3 protein is CASSPTVAGGRTDTQYF. The CDR3 DNA sequence: TGTGCCAGCAGCCCCACGGTGGCGGGAGGCCGCACAGATACGCAGTATTTT.

This clonotype has a handful of counts. The V call is TRBV29-1, the J call TRBJ1-1; 8 bases fit TRBD1. CDR3 size: 15 residues. Unmatched junction bases numbered 9, after V lost 5 bases and J lost 1 base. Per germline, CDR1 SQVTM and CDR2 ANQGSEA. CDR3 coding DNA: TGCAGCGTTAGACGTCCCGGGACAGGGAACACTGAAGCTTTCTTT. Translation: CSVRRPGTGNTEAFF.